This T cell receptor (beta chain) was captured by sequencing in a study of beta chain features in type 1 diabetes (dated by TCRdb to the late 2010s). With regard to the full study: Patients and healthy donors did not differ in mean age, gender distribution, total cell number or subset yield. Across all samples, about 110 million sorted cells were examined, and cell number per subset correlated strongly with RNA yield. The study compared TCRB repertoires of sorted circulating CD4+ T cell subsets between recently diagnosed type 1 diabetes patients and matched healthy donors. Regulatory and stem cell-like memory subsets were obtained from only 8 patients and roughly 8 healthy donors, while naive and central memory subsets were obtained from all 28 donors. The full study reports these points: Naive, central memory and regulatory TCRB repertoires appeared to be more alike among patients than among healthy donors. Because the HLA sub-analyses included only small numbers of individuals, any influence of HLA type on TCRB rearrangement was left unresolved. PCR may preferentially amplify shorter templates, but because patient and control samples were amplified and corrected together, any resulting skew would affect both groups equally. Because cDNA was sequenced instead of genomic DNA, activated cells with high expression could be over-represented, although the groups did not differ in activation or CD3 levels. In all four CD4+ subsets, TCRB CDR3 length was moderately but significantly shorter in type 1 diabetes patients. Patients with type 1 diabetes made fewer insertions and deleted more nucleotides at VDJ recombination sites, implying thymic rearrangement abnormalities.

From each donor, a single peripheral blood sample of about 100 mL on average was drawn into heparinised tubes. A BD FACSAria II was used to sort naive, central memory, regulatory and stem cell-like memory CD4+ T cells with a panel that included CD45RO, CCR7, CD25, CD127, CD95 and CD27. A purity above 95% was achieved for all sorted populations. PBMCs were isolated immediately by Lymphoprep density gradient centrifugation and stained directly without culture. Samples were stained and sorted in pairs, with one healthy donor and one patient per experiment, so that batch effects were minimized. CDR1 and CDR2 are read off the germline V gene as KGHSH and LQKENI. Ends trimmed: V by 6 bases, J by 5 bases; bases unmatched to a gene: 6. The CDR3 starts with the cysteine, ends with the phenylalanine, and has 14 residues. Left in the record is the CDR3 DNA by itself, 42 bases read in frame from the first base.

Concerning this clone: No antigen is known for it. There are no base qualities to consult, and no much larger clone falls within one base.

The entire amount of isolated RNA was reverse transcribed using the High Capacity cDNA Reverse Transcription Kit, so the sequenced TCRB transcripts were expressed ones. Deep immunoSEQ sequencing was applied to naive, central memory and regulatory T cell samples, giving an average of roughly 3.5 million total reads per sample. Sorted cells were lysed in RLT buffer and RNA was extracted with DNase-treated RNeasy Micro or Mini kits, depending on cell number. To prevent cross-contamination, every cell subset was processed on its own, while patient and healthy donor samples were processed together. The immunoSEQ multiplex PCR was used to amplify TCRB sequences from cDNA, yielding 87-bp fragments that span the CDR3 region. Sequencing of the amplicons was performed on the Illumina HiSeq platform. The authors processed their data as follows. Synthetic template baselines were used to correct PCR bias computationally, reads within Hamming distance 2 were collapsed together, and singletons that could not be merged were discarded. Reads were aligned against IMGT to assign V, D and J genes, CDR3 length and insertions or deletions at six rearrangement sites. Within each subset, clonotype counts were normalized to sorted cell number, and only after that were true diversity and Gini coefficients computed with the tcR R package. Repertoire sharing was quantified using the overlap coefficient calculated on TCRB nucleotide sequences. As a proxy for the pre-selection repertoire, out-of-frame TCRB sequences from naive cells were analyzed. This immuneACCESS table, as held by TCRdb, lists in-frame sequences with V and J called but not all clones. Of the missing ones, under half trace to an unresolved V gene in checked studies; the others have no known cause. That table supplies the V and J calls and clone size; D and trimming were determined from the DNA. The sample profile shows over 650,000 clones; roughly an eighth of them were found once. The leading ten clones occupy roughly 0.04% of the sample.

The sequence joins TRBV18 to TRBJ2-3; the central 9 bases match TRBD1. The clonotype comes from a man in his late teens or twenties with type 1 diabetes. The source material was naive CD4+ T cells from blood. This specimen's cell subset or site label, per the study, means: true naive CD4+ T cells. The nucleotide sequence is given as TGTGCCAGCTCGGAACAGGGGGCAGAAGATACGCAGTATTTT. The encoded protein is CASSEQGAEDTQYF.